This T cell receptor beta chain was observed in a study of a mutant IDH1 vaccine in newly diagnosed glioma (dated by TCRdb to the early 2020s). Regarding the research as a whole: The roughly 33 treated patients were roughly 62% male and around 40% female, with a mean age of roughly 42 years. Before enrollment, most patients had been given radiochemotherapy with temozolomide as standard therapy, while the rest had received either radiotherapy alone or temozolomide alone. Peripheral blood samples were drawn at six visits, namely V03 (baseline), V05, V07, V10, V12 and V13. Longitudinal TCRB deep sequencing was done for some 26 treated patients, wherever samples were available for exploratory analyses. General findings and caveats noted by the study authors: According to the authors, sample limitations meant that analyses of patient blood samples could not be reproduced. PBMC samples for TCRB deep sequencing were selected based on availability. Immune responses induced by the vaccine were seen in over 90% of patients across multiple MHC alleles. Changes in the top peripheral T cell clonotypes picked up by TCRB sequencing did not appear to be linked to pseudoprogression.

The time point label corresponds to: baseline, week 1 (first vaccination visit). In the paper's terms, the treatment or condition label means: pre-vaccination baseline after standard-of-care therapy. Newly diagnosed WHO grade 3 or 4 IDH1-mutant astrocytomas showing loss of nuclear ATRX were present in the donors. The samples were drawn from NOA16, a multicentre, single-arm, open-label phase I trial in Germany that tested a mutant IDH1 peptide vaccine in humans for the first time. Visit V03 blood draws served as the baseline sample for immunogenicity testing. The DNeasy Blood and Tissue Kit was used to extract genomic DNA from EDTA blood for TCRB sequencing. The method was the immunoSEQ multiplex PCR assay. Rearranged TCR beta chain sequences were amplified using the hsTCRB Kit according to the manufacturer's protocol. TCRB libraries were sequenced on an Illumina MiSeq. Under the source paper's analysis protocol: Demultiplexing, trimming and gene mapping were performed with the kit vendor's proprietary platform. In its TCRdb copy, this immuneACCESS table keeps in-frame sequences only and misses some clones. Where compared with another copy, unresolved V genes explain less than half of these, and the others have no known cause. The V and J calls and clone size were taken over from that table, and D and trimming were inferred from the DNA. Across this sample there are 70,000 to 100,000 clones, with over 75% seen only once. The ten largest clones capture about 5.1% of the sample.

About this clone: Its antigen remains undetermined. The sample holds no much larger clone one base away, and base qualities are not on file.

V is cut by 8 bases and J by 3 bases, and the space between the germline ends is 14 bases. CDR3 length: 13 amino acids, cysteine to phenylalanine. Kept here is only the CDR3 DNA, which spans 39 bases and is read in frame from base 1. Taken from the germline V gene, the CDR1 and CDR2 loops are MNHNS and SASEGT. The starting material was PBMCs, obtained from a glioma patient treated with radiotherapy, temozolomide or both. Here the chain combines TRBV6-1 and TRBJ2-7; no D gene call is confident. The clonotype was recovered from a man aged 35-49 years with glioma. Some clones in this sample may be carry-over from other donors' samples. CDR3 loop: CASAWSMGYEQYF. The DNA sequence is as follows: TGTGCCAGCGCGTGGTCGATGGGCTACGAGCAGTACTTC.